This T cell receptor (beta chain) stems from a study of regulatory T cells in long-lasting Graves disease. Study-level points and caveats: Lower TCR diversity characterized persistent Graves' patients relative to newly diagnosed patients.

V was trimmed by 1 base and J by 9 bases, leaving 13 bases between them. The CDR3 loop spans 14 amino acids. Germline V gene sequence: CDR1 SGHTA, CDR2 FQGNSA. The time point here: newly diagnosed GD, antithyroid drugs for less than 3 months. RNA from PBMCs was the source of the TCR library. Only a few counts were recorded for this clonotype. No antigen is known for it. Library construction for TCR beta used iRepertoire HTBI primers and Arm-PCR of CDR3 regions. In TCRdb, the multiplex PCR reads were re-called with MiXCR into one record per CDR3 protein. The table records some 450,000 distinct CDR3 sequences, roughly 15% of them present only once. This sample also appeared in a second study, on T cells in Graves' hyperthyroidism and ophthalmopathy.

This chain uses TRBV7-2 with TRBJ2-1, with D unresolved. The source was peripheral blood mononuclear cells (PBMCs), collected at new diagnosis, from a patient treated with antithyroid drugs. This TCR came from a young woman with Graves disease. CDR3 nucleotide sequence: TGTGCCAGCAGCTTAGTTCCCAGGTCGGGTGAGCAGTTCTTC. This encodes CASSLVPRSGEQFF.